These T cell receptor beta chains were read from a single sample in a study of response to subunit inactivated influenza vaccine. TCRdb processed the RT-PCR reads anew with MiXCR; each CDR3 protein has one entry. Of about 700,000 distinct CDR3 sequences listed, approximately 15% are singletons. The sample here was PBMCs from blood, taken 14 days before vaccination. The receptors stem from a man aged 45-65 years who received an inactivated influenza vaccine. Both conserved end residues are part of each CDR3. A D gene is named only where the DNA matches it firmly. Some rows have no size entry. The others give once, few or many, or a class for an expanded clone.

DNA: TGTGCCAGCAGTTTATCTGAACAGGGGGGGTCCTACGAGCAGTACTTC; CDR3: CASSLSEQGGSYEQYF; J: TRBJ2-7; D: -; V: TRBV27; size: -
DNA: TGTGCCAGCAGCTACGGGGGCAATGAGCAGTTCTTC; CDR3: CASSYGGNEQFF; J: TRBJ2-1; D: -; V: TRBV5-6; size: many
DNA: TGCAGTGCTAGCGCGGGACTAGCGACCGGGGTGGGTACGCAGTATTTT; CDR3: CSASAGLATGVGTQYF; J: TRBJ2-3; D: TRBD2; V: TRBV20-1; size: -
DNA: TGTGCCAGCAGCCGAACTAATACAGATACGCAGTATTTT; CDR3: CASSRTNTDTQYF; J: TRBJ2-3; D: -; V: TRBV7-2; size: -
DNA: TGTGCCAGCAGCAGTCGACAGGGGGCGGAGAACACCATATATTTT; CDR3: CASSSRQGAENTIYF; J: TRBJ1-3; D: TRBD1; V: TRBV7-2; size: -
DNA: TGTGCCAGCAGCTTTTTGGACGAGCAGTACTTC; CDR3: CASSFLDEQYF; J: TRBJ2-7; D: -; V: TRBV5-6; size: few
DNA: TGTGCCAGCAGTGAAACCGGACTAAGGACCGATACGCAGTATTTT; CDR3: CASSETGLRTDTQYF; J: TRBJ2-3; D: -; V: TRBV2; size: few
DNA: TGTGCCACCAGTGATTTGTGGTATAGTTTCGCAGGGCTTAGCAATCAGCCCCAGCATTTT; CDR3: CATSDLWYSFAGLSNQPQHF; J: TRBJ1-5; D: -; V: TRBV24-1; size: few
DNA: TGCAGTGCTACTCGTTTGAGGGCGGGCTACAATGAGCAGTTCTTC; CDR3: CSATRLRAGYNEQFF; J: TRBJ2-1; D: -; V: TRBV20-1; size: -
DNA: TGTGCCAGCAGCAAAGCCCCAAACACCTACGAGCAGTACTTC; CDR3: CASSKAPNTYEQYF; J: TRBJ2-7; D: -; V: TRBV21-1; size: -
DNA: TGTGCCAGCAGTTTAGTTGGAGGGAAGGAAGATACGCAGTATTTT; CDR3: CASSLVGGKEDTQYF; J: TRBJ2-3; D: -; V: TRBV27; size: few
DNA: TGTGCCAGCAGTTCCCTATGGACTAGCGGGGTCGGTGATACGCAGTATTTT; CDR3: CASSSLWTSGVGDTQYF; J: TRBJ2-3; D: TRBD2; V: TRBV6-2/TRBV6-3; size: few
DNA: TGCAGTGCTAGAGATTTTCAGGGGCGATTGACCGGGGAGCTGTTTTTT; CDR3: CSARDFQGRLTGELFF; J: TRBJ2-2; D: -; V: TRBV20-1; size: -
DNA: TGTGCCACCAGCGGAATCGAGACACAGAGACCCTGGGCCCAGTACTTC; CDR3: CATSGIETQRPWAQYF; J: TRBJ2-5; D: -; V: TRBV15; size: -
DNA: TGTGCCACCAGTGACACCCGAGGGGCAGATACGCAGTATTTT; CDR3: CATSDTRGADTQYF; J: TRBJ2-3; D: -; V: TRBV24-1; size: -
DNA: TGTGCCAGCAGTTTACCTAGCGCCTACGAGCAGTACTTC; CDR3: CASSLPSAYEQYF; J: TRBJ2-7; D: -; V: TRBV28; size: -
DNA: TGTGCCATCAGTGAGACGGAATCAGCCCAGCATTTT; CDR3: CAISETESAQHF; J: TRBJ1-5; D: -; V: TRBV10-3; size: many
DNA: TGCAGTGCTAGGTCTCTAGCGATCCTACAGACCCAGTACTTC; CDR3: CSARSLAILQTQYF; J: TRBJ2-5; D: -; V: TRBV20-1; size: -
DNA: TGCAGTGCTAGTGCGTCGGGCCTCTATGGCTACACCTTC; CDR3: CSASASGLYGYTF; J: TRBJ1-2; D: -; V: TRBV20-1; size: many
DNA: TGTGCCAGCAGCTCTCTAGCGGCCCCCACCGGGGAGCTGTTTTTT; CDR3: CASSSLAAPTGELFF; J: TRBJ2-2; D: TRBD2; V: TRBV5-5; size: -
DNA: TGTGCCAGCAGAAGGACAGGGGTCGGCACAGATACGCAGTATTTT; CDR3: CASRRTGVGTDTQYF; J: TRBJ2-3; D: TRBD1; V: TRBV6-2/TRBV6-3; size: once
DNA: TGCAGCGTTCGATCTTTTGGAGGTTCTCTAGCCAAAAACATTCAGTACTTC; CDR3: CSVRSFGGSLAKNIQYF; J: TRBJ2-4; D: -; V: TRBV29-1; size: few
DNA: TGCGCCAGCAGCCAAGATCAGAACAGGCCGTACGAGCAGTACTTC; CDR3: CASSQDQNRPYEQYF; J: TRBJ2-7; D: -; V: TRBV4-1; size: -
DNA: TGCAGTGCTAGAGTTCCCCGGGACTATCGCACAGATACGCAGTATTTT; CDR3: CSARVPRDYRTDTQYF; J: TRBJ2-3; D: TRBD2; V: TRBV20-1; size: -
DNA: TGCAGTGCCGAGAGGGCGGGGGGTGGCTCCTACAATGAGCAGTTCTTC; CDR3: CSAERAGGGSYNEQFF; J: TRBJ2-1; D: TRBD2; V: TRBV20-1; size: -
DNA: TGCGCCAGCAGCCAAGGCCCGCGGGGAACTGAAGCTTTCTTT; CDR3: CASSQGPRGTEAFF; J: TRBJ1-1; D: -; V: TRBV4-3; size: -
DNA: TGTGCCAGCAGCTCGGTGGGCTCGGCTTACACGCAGTATTTT; CDR3: CASSSVGSAYTQYF; J: TRBJ2-3; D: -; V: TRBV5-6; size: few
DNA: TGCAGCGTTTCATCAGGGAGCGAGCAGTACTTC; CDR3: CSVSSGSEQYF; J: TRBJ2-7; D: -; V: TRBV29-1; size: -
DNA: TGTGCCAGCAGCCCATCCGGACAGGGGGCTAGGGGTGGCTACACCTTC; CDR3: CASSPSGQGARGGYTF; J: TRBJ1-2; D: TRBD1; V: TRBV7-2; size: once
DNA: TGCAGCGTTGAGTGGAGCTCTGGAAACACCATATATTTT; CDR3: CSVEWSSGNTIYF; J: TRBJ1-3; D: -; V: TRBV29-1; size: -
DNA: TGCAGTGCTAGGGTCCCTTGGGAGACACAAGCTTTCTTT; CDR3: CSARVPWETQAFF; J: TRBJ1-1; D: -; V: TRBV20-1; size: many
DNA: TGCGCCAGCAGCACCCTCGGGACAGGGGCGAGATTAGGTGGCTACACCTTC; CDR3: CASSTLGTGARLGGYTF; J: TRBJ1-2; D: TRBD1; V: TRBV5-1; size: -
DNA: TGCAGCGTATGTCCCACCGAAGGGCAAGAGACCCAGTACTTC; CDR3: CSVCPTEGQETQYF; J: TRBJ2-5; D: -; V: TRBV29-1; size: few
DNA: TGCAGTGCTAGAGGTGACAGGGGGAACACTGAAGCTTTCTTT; CDR3: CSARGDRGNTEAFF; J: TRBJ1-1; D: TRBD1; V: TRBV20-1; size: -
DNA: TGTGCCAGCAGCCAAGTAGGTTCAGCGCTGTACTTC; CDR3: CASSQVGSALYF; J: TRBJ2-7; D: -; V: TRBV3-1; size: few
DNA: TGTGCCATCAGTGAGTCGGGACAGGGATCCTACGAGCAGTACTTC; CDR3: CAISESGQGSYEQYF; J: TRBJ2-7; D: TRBD1; V: TRBV10-3; size: -
DNA: TGTGCCATCAGTGATGGTCGCGTCACCTACGAGCAGTACTTC; CDR3: CAISDGRVTYEQYF; J: TRBJ2-7; D: -; V: TRBV10-3; size: -
DNA: TGCAGTGCTAGGTGGCAGGGGGCTGACGGGGAGCTGTTTTTT; CDR3: CSARWQGADGELFF; J: TRBJ2-2; D: TRBD1; V: TRBV20-1; size: many
DNA: TGCAGTGCTAGAGATACGAAGTTGGGCAGGGTACCATCCTACGAGCAGTACTTC; CDR3: CSARDTKLGRVPSYEQYF; J: TRBJ2-7; D: -; V: TRBV20-1; size: many
DNA: TGTGCCAGCTCACCAGTAGACTACGAGCAGTACTTC; CDR3: CASSPVDYEQYF; J: TRBJ2-7; D: -; V: TRBV18; size: -
DNA: TGTGCCAGCAGTCCTAGCGGGAGAGGGTCCTACGAGCAGTACTTC; CDR3: CASSPSGRGSYEQYF; J: TRBJ2-7; D: TRBD2; V: TRBV28; size: many
DNA: TGTGCCATCAAGAGCAGGTCCTACAATGAGCAGTTCTTC; CDR3: CAIKSRSYNEQFF; J: TRBJ2-1; D: -; V: TRBV10-3; size: -
DNA: TGCAGCGTTGCGGTTTCTCGTGATACGCAGTATTTT; CDR3: CSVAVSRDTQYF; J: TRBJ2-3; D: -; V: TRBV29-1; size: few
DNA: TGTGCCAGCAGACAGGGATACACTGAAGCTTTCTTT; CDR3: CASRQGYTEAFF; J: TRBJ1-1; D: -; V: TRBV2; size: many
DNA: TGTGCCAGCAGCCGATACAGGGCCACTGAAGCTTTCTTT; CDR3: CASSRYRATEAFF; J: TRBJ1-1; D: -; V: TRBV6-1; size: few
DNA: TGCAGTGTCAGAGCGAATAGCGGGGGGCAAATATACAATGAGCAGTTCTTC; CDR3: CSVRANSGGQIYNEQFF; J: TRBJ2-1; D: TRBD2; V: TRBV20-1; size: few
DNA: TGTGCCAGCAGTTTTAGCGGACAGGCGTACGGCTACACCTTC; CDR3: CASSFSGQAYGYTF; J: TRBJ1-2; D: TRBD1; V: TRBV28; size: -
DNA: TGTGCCATCAGGACTAGCGGTACTGACAATGAGCAGTTCTTC; CDR3: CAIRTSGTDNEQFF; J: TRBJ2-1; D: TRBD2; V: TRBV10-3; size: few
DNA: TGTGCCAGCAGTTACGTGTTAGCGGGAGGGCCGGTCGAAGATACGCAGTATTTT; CDR3: CASSYVLAGGPVEDTQYF; J: TRBJ2-3; D: TRBD2; V: TRBV6-2/TRBV6-3; size: -
DNA: TGCGCCAGCAGCCAACTACGGACTCTCTCCTACAATGAGCAGTTCTTC; CDR3: CASSQLRTLSYNEQFF; J: TRBJ2-1; D: -; V: TRBV4-3; size: -
DNA: TGTGCCAGCAGCACCGGACTAGCGGGAGGAATGGAGACCCAGTACTTC; CDR3: CASSTGLAGGMETQYF; J: TRBJ2-5; D: TRBD2; V: TRBV7-2; size: -
DNA: TGTGCCAGCAGCTTCACTAGCGGGTGGGAGACCCAGTACTTC; CDR3: CASSFTSGWETQYF; J: TRBJ2-5; D: TRBD2; V: TRBV7-9; size: -
DNA: TGCAGCGTCGAGGGCCGTGAGGGCCACGAGCAGTACTTC; CDR3: CSVEGREGHEQYF; J: TRBJ2-7; D: -; V: TRBV29-1; size: -